The 19 T cell receptor beta chains listed next were all sequenced from one sample in a study of PD-1 blockade in mismatch repair-deficient tumors (dated by TCRdb to about 2017). The library relied on the immunoSEQ multiplex PCR assay. This is the immuneACCESS table as TCRdb keeps it, with only in-frame sequences that have V and J called. A part of the clones is gone; compared with another copy, unresolved V genes explain less than half, and the rest is unexplained. The sample table lists some 17,000 clones, approximately 80% of them with a count of one. The ten largest clonotypes hold 1.6% of the sample. The starting material was PBMCs, obtained 22 weeks after starting pembrolizumab. The receptors shown here come from an adult with mismatch repair-deficient cancer.

This chain joins TRBV5-1 and TRBJ2-5, with D possibly being TRBD1 (5 bases). Germline CDR1 and CDR2: SGHRS and YFSETQ. Trimming removed 4 bases from V and 4 bases from J, with 14 bases in between. The CDR3 consists of 14 residues. The CDR3 DNA reads as TGCGCCAGCAGCCCAAGGAGCAGGGTAGAGACCCAGTACTTC. It encodes CASSPRSRVETQYF.

The rearrangement uses TRBV4-2 and TRBJ1-5; TRBD1 might be the D (6 bases). The CDR3 totals 15 residues. Trimming pared 0 bases from V and 3 bases from J, leaving 9 bases between. From germline, CDR1 is LGHNA and CDR2 YNFKEQ. CDR3 protein: CASSQEGDNNQPQHF. The DNA of the CDR3 is TGTGCCAGCAGCCAAGAGGGGGACAACAATCAGCCCCAGCATTTT.

The chain employs TRBV27 and TRBJ2-3; 12 bases match TRBD2. The V gene's germline CDR1 is MNHEY and CDR2 SMNVEV (reference sequence). V lost 3 bases, J lost 2 bases, and 6 bases stayed unmatched. This CDR3 comprises 17 residues. The CDR3 region has the DNA TGTGCCAGCAGTTTTGGGCTAGCGGGAGGGGACACAGATACGCAGTATTTT. Translated, it gives CASSFGLAGGDTDTQYF.

The chain couples TRBV7-3 to TRBJ2-5; TRBD2 agrees at 8 bases. This CDR3 spans 16 amino acids. J was trimmed by 4 bases and V by 5 bases; bases with no gene match: 12. Germline V gene lookup returns CDR1 SGHTA and CDR2 FQGTGA. The CDR3, as DNA: TGTGCCAGCAGCCAGGGGACTAGAAGGTCCGGAGAGACCCAGTACTTC. Translated: CASSQGTRRSGETQYF.

This sequence joins TRBV19 and TRBJ1-6, with 11 bases identical to TRBD1. The CDR3 loop spans 16 amino acids. Unmatched junction bases numbered 7, after V lost 5 bases and J lost 7 bases. Per germline, CDR1 LNHDA and CDR2 SQIVND (reference sequence). CDR3 protein: CASSATDRGQNSPLHF. CDR3 sequence (DNA): TGTGCCAGTAGTGCGACGGACAGGGGGCAAAATTCACCCCTCCACTTT.

V gene TRBV27 combines with J gene TRBJ1-1, with D uncertain. Trimming left V 2 bases short and J 1 base short, with 11 bases between. Germline loops: CDR1 MNHEY, CDR2 SMNVEV (reference sequence). The CDR3 consists of 15 residues. CDR3 amino acids: CASSLRGFGNTEAFF. CDR3 in DNA: TGTGCCAGCAGTTTACGCGGGTTTGGGAACACTGAAGCTTTCTTT.

Comment on this clone: Its ends do not fully match the called genes, so a read error is possible. The chain employs TRBV27 and TRBJ2-6, with D perhaps TRBD2 (5 bases). The length of the CDR3 is 13 residues. Germline V gives CDR1 MNHEY, CDR2 SMNVEV (reference sequence). The CDR3 DNA reads TGTGCCAGCCTAGCAGCTGGCGCCAACGTCCTGACTTTC. Protein product: CASLAAGANVLTF.

The chain is built from TRBV27 and TRBJ1-2, with 9 bases identical to TRBD1. V lost 2 bases, J lost 5 bases, and 6 bases stayed unmatched. The V gene's germline CDR1 is MNHEY and CDR2 SMNVEV (reference sequence). The CDR3 loop spans 15 amino acids. CDR3 bases: TGTGCCAGCAGTTTAAAGGGGGACAGGGTATATGGCTACACCTTC. Its protein product is CASSLKGDRVYGYTF.

The chain is built from TRBV21-1 and TRBJ2-7; no check of the table's D call, TRBD1, against the DNA was made. TRBV21-1 is reported as a pseudogene. The CDR3 runs 16 residues. The CDR3 region has the DNA TGTGCCAGCAGCAAAGAACCCAGGGCCCTTACCTACGAGCAGTACTTC. It codes for CASSKEPRALTYEQYF.

The chain uses TRBV5-1 and TRBJ2-3; 8 bases fit TRBD2. The V and J ends lost 4 bases and 0 bases, in that order; junction bases with no gene match: 7. Germline V gene lookup returns CDR1 SGHRS and CDR2 YFSETQ. The CDR3 sequence is 16 residues long. CDR3 amino acids: CASSPISGTSTDTQYF. The CDR3 nucleotides read TGCGCCAGCAGCCCAATTAGCGGGACGAGCACAGATACGCAGTATTTT.

The rearrangement links TRBV12-5 to TRBJ2-2; weak D call: TRBD2 (5 bases). This CDR3 spans 16 amino acids. The germline V gene has CDR1 LGHNT and CDR2 FRNRAP. Deletions cut 1 base from V and 4 bases from J, with 13 bases between. The CDR3 nucleotides read TGTGCTAGTGGTTTGGGTACCGGGATGAGCACCGGGGAGCTGTTTTTT. Its protein is CASGLGTGMSTGELFF.

This clone has a single count. V and J are TRBV5-1 and TRBJ2-2, with 7 bases identical to TRBD1. Germline CDR1 is SGHRS and CDR2 is YFSETQ. The CDR3 is 18 residues long. With V trimmed by 0 bases and J by 0 bases, 8 bases remained unmatched. The CDR3 DNA reads as TGCGCCAGCAGCTTGGCCCCGGACAGGTCCGCGAACACCGGGGAGCTGTTTTTT. It is translated as CASSLAPDRSANTGELFF.

V usage is TRBV6-1 and J usage is TRBJ2-1; TRBD2 matches 12 bases. There are 17 residues in the CDR3. J gave up 3 bases and V 3 bases, and 6 bases lay outside the gene matches. Germline lookup yields CDR1 MNHNS and CDR2 SASEGT. DNA of the CDR3: TGTGCCAGCAGTGATGCCCCGACTAGCGGGAGCTACAATGAGCAGTTCTTC. It encodes CASSDAPTSGSYNEQFF.

The gene calls are TRBV5-1 and TRBJ1-2; perhaps TRBD1 as D (5 bases). V was cut by 7 bases and J by 0 bases, with 13 bases left in between. The germline gives CDR1 SGHRS, CDR2 YFSETQ. The CDR3 length is 14 residues. CDR3 DNA sequence: TGCGCCAGCGGGTTAGACAGCCCTAACTATGGCTACACCTTC. It yields the protein CASGLDSPNYGYTF.

The rearrangement links TRBV28 to TRBJ2-2; no firm D call. V was cut by 6 bases and J by 4 bases, with 18 bases left in between. The CDR3 contains 16 residues. Germline V gene data show CDR1 as MDHEN and CDR2 as SYDVKM. The CDR3 loop is CASSPDQRPGTGELFF. The CDR3 DNA follows: TGTGCCAGCAGCCCAGACCAGCGACCGGGCACCGGGGAGCTGTTTTTT. The full variable domain, rest sourced from reference TRBV28 and TRBJ2-2, is DVKVTQSSRYLVKRTGEKVFLECVQDMDHENMFWYRQDPGLGLRLIYFSYDVKMKEKGDIPEGYSVSREKKERFSLILESASTNQTSMYLCASSPDQRPGTGELFFGEGSRLTVL.

V and J are TRBV7-3 and TRBJ1-1, with 9 bases that match TRBD1. CDR3 size: 14 residues. V lost 3 bases to trimming and J lost 2 bases; unmatched junction nucleotides: 1. In germline, CDR1 is SGHTA, CDR2 FQGTGA. The CDR3: CASSLTGGNTEAFF. In DNA, the CDR3 is TGTGCCAGCAGCTTGACAGGGGGTAACACTGAAGCTTTCTTT.

The chain uses TRBV4-1 and TRBJ1-1, with TRBD1 identical over 8 bases. The CDR3 spans 13 residues. Trimming took 2 bases from V and 7 from J; bases not matched to a gene: 3. Germline V gives CDR1 MGHRA, CDR2 YSYEKL. CDR3 bases: TGCGCCAGCAGCCAATACGACAGGGGTGAAGCTTTCTTT. Translating it yields CASSQYDRGEAFF.

The chain uses TRBV5-4 and TRBJ2-3; D perhaps matches TRBD2 (5 bases). Trimming stripped 4 bases from V and 0 bases from J, with 15 bases between. The germline CDR1 and CDR2 sequences are SGHNT and YYREEE (reference sequence). The CDR3 runs to 16 residues. CDR3 sequence: CASSPDLGLSTDTQYF. Written as DNA, the CDR3 is TGTGCCAGCAGCCCCGACCTAGGACTGAGCACAGATACGCAGTATTTT.

This chain connects TRBV6-5 to TRBJ2-1, with 11 bases identical to TRBD2. Germline CDR1 reads MNHEY; CDR2 reads SVGAGI. Germline trimming cut 4 bases from V and 9 bases from J; bases unmatched to any gene: 5. The CDR3 is 14 residues long. The CDR3 loop is CASSLAGGSFEQFF. The CDR3 coding sequence is TGTGCCAGCAGTTTAGCGGGAGGGTCCTTTGAGCAGTTCTTC.